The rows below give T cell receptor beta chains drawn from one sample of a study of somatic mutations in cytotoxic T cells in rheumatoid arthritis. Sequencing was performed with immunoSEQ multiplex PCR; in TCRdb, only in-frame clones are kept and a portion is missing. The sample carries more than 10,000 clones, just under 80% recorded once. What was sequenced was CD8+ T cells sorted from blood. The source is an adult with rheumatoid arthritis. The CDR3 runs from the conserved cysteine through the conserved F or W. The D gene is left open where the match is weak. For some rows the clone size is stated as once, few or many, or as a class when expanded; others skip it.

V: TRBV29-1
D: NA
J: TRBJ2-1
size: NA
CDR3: CSVPGVGYNEQFF
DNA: TGCAGCGTTCCGGGAGTAGGCTACAATGAGCAGTTCTTC

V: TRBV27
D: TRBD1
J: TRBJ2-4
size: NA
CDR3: CASSPTWGQGENIQYF
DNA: TGTGCCAGCAGTCCTACCTGGGGACAGGGTGAAAACATTCAGTACTTC

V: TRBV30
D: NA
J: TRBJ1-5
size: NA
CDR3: CAWSVGQGTQPQHF
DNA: TGTGCCTGGAGTGTGGGGCAGGGTACTCAGCCCCAGCATTTT

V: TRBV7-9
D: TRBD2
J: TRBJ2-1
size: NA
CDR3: CASSSGTALAGLSWQFF
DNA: TGTGCCAGCAGCTCCGGGACAGCCCTAGCGGGGCTATCCTGGCAGTTCTTC

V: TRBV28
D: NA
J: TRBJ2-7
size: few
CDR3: CASSQVGIGTYEQYF
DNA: TGTGCCAGCAGCCAAGTCGGGATTGGGACCTACGAGCAGTACTTC

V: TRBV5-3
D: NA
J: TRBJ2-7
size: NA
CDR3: CARSAGTGYF
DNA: TGTGCCAGAAGCGCCGGGACTGGGTACTTC

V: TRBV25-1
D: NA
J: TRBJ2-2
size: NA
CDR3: CASSGAGELFF
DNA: TGTGCCAGCAGTGGAGCTGGGGAGCTGTTTTTT

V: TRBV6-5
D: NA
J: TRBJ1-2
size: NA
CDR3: CASSYRGRANYGYTF
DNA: TGTGCCAGCAGTTACCGGGGCCGAGCTAACTATGGCTACACCTTC

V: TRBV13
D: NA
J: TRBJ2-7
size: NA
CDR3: CASSFELASHEQYF
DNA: TGTGCCAGCAGCTTCGAGCTAGCGAGCCACGAGCAGTACTTC

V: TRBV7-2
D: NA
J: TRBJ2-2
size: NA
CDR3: CASSFEGWNGELFF
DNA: TGTGCCAGCAGCTTTGAGGGTTGGAACGGGGAGCTGTTTTTT

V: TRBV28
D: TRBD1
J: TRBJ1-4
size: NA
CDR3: CASSLRGQDEKLFF
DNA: TGTGCCAGCAGTTTAAGGGGGCAAGATGAAAAACTGTTTTTT

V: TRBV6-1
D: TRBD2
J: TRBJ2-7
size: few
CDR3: CASSESSGSSYEQYF
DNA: TGTGCCAGCAGTGAAAGTAGCGGGAGCTCCTACGAGCAGTACTTC

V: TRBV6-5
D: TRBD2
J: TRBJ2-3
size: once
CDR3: CASSLLAVPTDTQYF
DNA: TGTGCCAGCAGTTTGCTAGCGGTACCCACAGATACGCAGTATTTT

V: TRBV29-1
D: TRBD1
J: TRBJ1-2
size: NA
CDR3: CSFGTGGNSAGYTF
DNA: TGCAGCTTTGGGACAGGGGGTAACTCCGCTGGCTACACCTTC

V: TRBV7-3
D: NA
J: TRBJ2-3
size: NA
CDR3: CASSQGYTDTQYF
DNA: TGTGCCAGCAGCCAGGGCTACACAGATACGCAGTATTTT

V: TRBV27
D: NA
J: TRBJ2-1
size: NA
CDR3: CASSLDGYEQFF
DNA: TGTGCCAGCAGTTTAGATGGCTATGAGCAGTTCTTC

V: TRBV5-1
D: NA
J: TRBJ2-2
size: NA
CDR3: CASSLARGWELFF
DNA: TGCGCCAGCAGCTTAGCCAGGGGATGGGAGCTGTTTTTT

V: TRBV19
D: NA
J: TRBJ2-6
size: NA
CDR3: CASSHRLWENSGANVLTF
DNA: TGTGCCAGTAGTCACAGATTGTGGGAGAACTCTGGGGCCAACGTCCTGACTTTC

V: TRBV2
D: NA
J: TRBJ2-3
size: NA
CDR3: CATAGLPVFHPSTDTQYF
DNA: TGTGCCACCGCGGGACTGCCCGTATTCCATCCTAGCACAGATACGCAGTATTTT

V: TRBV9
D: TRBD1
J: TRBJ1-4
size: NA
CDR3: CASSAYGTGNEKLFF
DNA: TGTGCCAGCAGCGCCTACGGGACAGGAAATGAAAAACTGTTTTTT

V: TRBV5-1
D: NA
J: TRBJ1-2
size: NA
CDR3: CASSYDRIWDYGYTF
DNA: TGCGCCAGCAGCTATGACAGGATCTGGGACTATGGCTACACCTTC

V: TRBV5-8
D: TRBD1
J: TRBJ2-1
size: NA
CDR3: CASSLAGGTDYNEQFF
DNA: TGTGCCAGCAGCTTGGCCGGTGGGACAGATTACAATGAGCAGTTCTTC

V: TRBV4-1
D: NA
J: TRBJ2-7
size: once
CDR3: CASSQALQTYEQYF
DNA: TGCGCCAGCAGCCAAGCGCTGCAGACCTACGAGCAGTACTTC

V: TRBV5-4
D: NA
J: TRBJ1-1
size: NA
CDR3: CASSWTGSTEAFF
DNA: TGTGCCAGCAGCTGGACTGGAAGCACTGAAGCTTTCTTT

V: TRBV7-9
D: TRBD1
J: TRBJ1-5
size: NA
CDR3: CASSGEGAHSNQPQHF
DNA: TGTGCCAGCAGCGGAGAGGGGGCTCATAGCAATCAGCCCCAGCATTTT

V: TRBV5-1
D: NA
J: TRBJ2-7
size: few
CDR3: CASSLSATEQYF
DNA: TGCGCCAGCAGCCTTTCAGCGACCGAGCAGTACTTC

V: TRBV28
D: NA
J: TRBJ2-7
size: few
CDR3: CASSPHESAQEQYF
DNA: TGTGCCAGCAGTCCTCACGAGTCTGCCCAGGAGCAGTACTTC

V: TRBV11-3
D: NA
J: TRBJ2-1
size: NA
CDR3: CASSLGGEQFF
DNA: TGTGCCAGCAGCTTAGGCGGGGAGCAGTTCTTC

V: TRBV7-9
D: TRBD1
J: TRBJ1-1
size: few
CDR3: CASSPPTGGETEAFF
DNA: TGTGCCAGCAGCCCGCCGACAGGGGGGGAAACTGAAGCTTTCTTT

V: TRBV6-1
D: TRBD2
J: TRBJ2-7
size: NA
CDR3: CASSEPTSGRYEQYF
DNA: TGTGCCAGCAGTGAACCCACTAGCGGGAGGTACGAGCAGTACTTC

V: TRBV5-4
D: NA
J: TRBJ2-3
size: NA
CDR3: CASSRNLGTQYF
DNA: TGTGCCAGCAGCCGAAACTTGGGTACGCAGTATTTT

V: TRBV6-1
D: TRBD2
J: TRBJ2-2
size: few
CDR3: CASSDSGDYTGELFF
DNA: TGTGCCAGCAGTGATAGCGGGGACTACACCGGGGAGCTGTTTTTT

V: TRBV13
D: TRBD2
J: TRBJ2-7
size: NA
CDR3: CASSRGTSGSGEQYF
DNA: TGTGCCAGCAGCCGCGGGACTAGCGGGAGTGGAGAGCAGTACTTC

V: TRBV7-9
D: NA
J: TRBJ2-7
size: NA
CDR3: CASSSGLFYEQYF
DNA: TGTGCCAGCAGCTCCGGACTCTTCTACGAGCAGTACTTC

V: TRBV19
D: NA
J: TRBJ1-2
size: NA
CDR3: CASSIVAVTVGGYTF
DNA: TGTGCCAGTAGTATAGTGGCGGTTACGGTAGGAGGCTACACCTTC

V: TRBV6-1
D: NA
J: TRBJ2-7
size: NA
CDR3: CASSGGTTYEQYF
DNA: TGTGCCAGCAGCGGAGGGACAACTTACGAGCAGTACTTC

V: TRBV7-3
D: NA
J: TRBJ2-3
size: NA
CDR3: CASSPVHNADTQYF
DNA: TGTGCCAGCAGCCCCGTCCACAACGCAGATACGCAGTATTTT

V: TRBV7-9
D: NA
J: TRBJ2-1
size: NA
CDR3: CASSYNNEQFF
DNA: TGTGCCAGCAGCTATAACAATGAGCAGTTCTTC

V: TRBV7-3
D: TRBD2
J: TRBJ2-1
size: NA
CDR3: CASSLLLAGADEQFF
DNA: TGTGCCAGCAGCTTGCTACTAGCGGGAGCGGATGAGCAGTTCTTC

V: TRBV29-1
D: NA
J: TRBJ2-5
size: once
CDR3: CSQKGTGETQYF
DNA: TGCAGCCAGAAAGGGACCGGGGAGACCCAGTACTTC

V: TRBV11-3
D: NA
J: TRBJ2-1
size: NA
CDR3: CASSVENEQFF
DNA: TGTGCCAGCAGCGTTGAGAATGAGCAGTTCTTC

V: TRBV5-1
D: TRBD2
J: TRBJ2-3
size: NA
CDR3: CASSLVLAGGNPFTDTQYF
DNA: TGCGCCAGCAGCTTGGTTCTAGCGGGAGGAAACCCGTTCACAGATACGCAGTATTTT

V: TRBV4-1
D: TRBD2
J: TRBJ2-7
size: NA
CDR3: CASRDLAGAEQYF
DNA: TGCGCCAGCAGAGACCTAGCGGGAGCCGAGCAGTACTTC

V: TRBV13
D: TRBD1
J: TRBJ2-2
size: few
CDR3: CASRVTGDWGNTGELFF
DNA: TGTGCCAGCCGTGTGACAGGGGATTGGGGCAACACCGGGGAGCTGTTTTTT

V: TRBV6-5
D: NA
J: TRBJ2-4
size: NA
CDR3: CASSYERKGPKNIQYF
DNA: TGTGCCAGCAGTTACGAGCGGAAGGGGCCCAAAAACATTCAGTACTTC

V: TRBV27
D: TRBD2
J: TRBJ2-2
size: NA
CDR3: CASSPSGRANTGELFF
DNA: TGTGCCAGCAGCCCGAGCGGGAGGGCGAACACCGGGGAGCTGTTTTTT

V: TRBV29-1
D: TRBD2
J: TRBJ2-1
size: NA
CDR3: CSVAQLAESYNEQFF
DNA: TGCAGCGTAGCCCAACTAGCGGAAAGTTACAATGAGCAGTTCTTC

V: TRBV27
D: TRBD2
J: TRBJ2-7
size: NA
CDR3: CASSFGTSGIYEQYF
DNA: TGTGCCAGCAGTTTCGGAACTAGCGGGATTTACGAGCAGTACTTC

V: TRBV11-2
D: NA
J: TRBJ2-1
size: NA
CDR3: CASSPSPTTFNEQFF
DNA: TGTGCCAGCAGCCCCTCCCCGACTACGTTCAATGAGCAGTTCTTC

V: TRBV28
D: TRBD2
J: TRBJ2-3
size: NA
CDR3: CASSLRREARGSASTDTQYF
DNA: TGTGCCAGCAGTTTGAGGCGGGAGGCCCGGGGTTCAGCTAGCACAGATACGCAGTATTTT

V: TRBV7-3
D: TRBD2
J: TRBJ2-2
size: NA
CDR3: CASSFSGSSYTGELFF
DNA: TGTGCCAGCAGCTTTAGCGGGAGCTCGTACACCGGGGAGCTGTTTTTT

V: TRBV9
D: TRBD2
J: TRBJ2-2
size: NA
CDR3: CASSVDLADTGELFF
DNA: TGTGCCAGCAGCGTAGACCTAGCGGACACCGGGGAGCTGTTTTTT

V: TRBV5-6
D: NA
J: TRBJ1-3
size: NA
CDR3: CASSLGHWDTIYF
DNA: TGTGCCAGCAGCTTGGGACACTGGGACACCATATATTTT

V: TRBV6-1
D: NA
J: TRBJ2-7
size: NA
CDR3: CASSDLRDFLSYEQYF
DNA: TGTGCCAGCAGTGACCTCCGGGACTTCCTCTCCTACGAGCAGTACTTC

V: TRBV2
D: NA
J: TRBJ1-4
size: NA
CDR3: CASSEGATNEKLFF
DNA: TGTGCCAGCAGTGAGGGGGCAACTAATGAAAAACTGTTTTTT

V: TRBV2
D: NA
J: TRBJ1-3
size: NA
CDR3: CASTPQNSGNTIYF
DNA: TGTGCCAGCACCCCACAAAACTCTGGAAACACCATATATTTT

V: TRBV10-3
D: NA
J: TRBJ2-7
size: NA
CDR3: CAIREVLTYEQYF
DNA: TGTGCCATCAGAGAGGTCCTCACCTACGAGCAGTACTTC